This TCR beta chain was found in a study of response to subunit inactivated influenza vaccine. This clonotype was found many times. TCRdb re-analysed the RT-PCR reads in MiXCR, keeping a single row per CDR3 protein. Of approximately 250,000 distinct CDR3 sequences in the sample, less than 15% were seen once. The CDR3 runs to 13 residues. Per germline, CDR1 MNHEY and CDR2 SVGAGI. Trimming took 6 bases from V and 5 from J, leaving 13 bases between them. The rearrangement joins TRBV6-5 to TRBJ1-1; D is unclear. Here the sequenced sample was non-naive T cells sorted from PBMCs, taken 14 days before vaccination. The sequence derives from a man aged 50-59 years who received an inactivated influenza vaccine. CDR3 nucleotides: TGTGCCAGCAGCTTAGGACCTCGAACTGAAGCTTTCTTT. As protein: CASSLGPRTEAFF.